These T cell receptor beta chains were read from a single sample in a study of T cell repertoires in cytomegalovirus infection. Their cognate antigens are unknown. TCRdb reprocessed the reads with MiXCR, giving one entry per CDR3 protein. The data contain about 160,000 distinct CDR3 sequences, less than 25% of them singletons. The sample was CD8+ T cells from cultured PBMCs, taken from culture after CMV antigen stimulation. The origin of the receptors is a human donor in good health (CMV status not recorded). Some clones in this sample may be carry-over from other donors' samples. The CDR3 runs from the conserved cysteine through the conserved F or W. A D gene is named only where the DNA matches it firmly. Part of the rows lack a size; the others show once, few, many or a class for expanded clones.

J | D | V | size | DNA | CDR3
TRBJ1-2 | TRBD1 | TRBV6-2/TRBV6-3 | - | TGTGCCAGCAGTTCTCCGGGACAGATAAACTATGGCTACACCTTC | CASSSPGQINYGYTF
TRBJ2-3 | - | TRBV6-2/TRBV6-3 | - | TGTGCCAGCAGTTACAATCGAGGCAATGTGGAAGATACGCAGTATTTT | CASSYNRGNVEDTQYF
TRBJ2-7 | - | TRBV11-1 | few | TGTGCCAGCAGCCCTGACAGGTCCTACGAGCAGTACTTC | CASSPDRSYEQYF
TRBJ1-1 | TRBD1 | TRBV19 | - | TGTGCCAGTAGTATAGGGGGGACAGCAGGGGCTTTCTTT | CASSIGGTAGAFF
TRBJ2-7 | - | TRBV7-2 | - | TGTGCCAGCAGCTTAAGGGACGGGCTCTACGAGCAGTACTTC | CASSLRDGLYEQYF
TRBJ1-6 | - | TRBV12-3/TRBV12-4 | few | TGTGCCAGCAGCAAGGACAGCTCCTATAATTCACCCCTCCACTTT | CASSKDSSYNSPLHF
TRBJ1-2 | - | TRBV6-6 | - | TGTGCCAGCAGTTACTCGAGTGAAAGGGGCAACTATGGCTACACCTTC | CASSYSSERGNYGYTF
TRBJ2-7 | TRBD1 | TRBV7-9 | few | TGTGCCAGCAGCTTAGCCGACAGGGCGTGGGACTTC | CASSLADRAWDF
TRBJ1-5 | TRBD1 | TRBV5-6 | few | TGTGCCAGCAGCGTAGCAGGGGGCGGAAGTCAGCCCCAGCATTTT | CASSVAGGGSQPQHF
TRBJ1-5 | - | TRBV7-6 | few | TGTGCCAGCAGCCTATCGGTGGGTCCTGGGGGCAATCAGCCCCAGCATTTT | CASSLSVGPGGNQPQHF
TRBJ1-2 | - | TRBV2 | - | TGTGCCAGCAGTGATGGTTTTTTCGGAGGGGCCCCTTATGGCTACACCTTC | CASSDGFFGGAPYGYTF
TRBJ1-2 | - | TRBV27 | few | TGTGCCAGCAGTCTGTATCCCGGGACGGATGACTATGGCTACACCTTC | CASSLYPGTDDYGYTF
TRBJ2-7 | - | TRBV10-3 | - | TGTGCCATCAGTGACACAGGGAGATACGAGCAGTACTTC | CAISDTGRYEQYF
TRBJ1-2 | - | TRBV6-6 | many | TGTGCCAGCAGCCTCGTTCAAGGGCCCTTAGGAGGAGGCTACACCTTC | CASSLVQGPLGGGYTF
TRBJ2-1 | - | TRBV6-8 | - | TGTGCCAGCAGTTACAAAGAGCAGTTCTTC | CASSYKEQFF
TRBJ1-5 | - | TRBV6-6 | many | TGTGCCAGCAGGTTTGGGACACCTCGGGAAGGACACAATCAGCCCCAGCATTTT | CASRFGTPREGHNQPQHF
TRBJ1-1 | - | TRBV7-6 | few | TGTGCCAGCAGCAAAGATCCGAACACTGAAGCTTTCTTT | CASSKDPNTEAFF
TRBJ1-3 | - | TRBV12-3/TRBV12-4 | - | TGTGCCAGCAGTTTCAATTTCGGGAACACCATATATTTT | CASSFNFGNTIYF
TRBJ2-1 | TRBD2 | TRBV5-8 | - | TGTGCCAGCAGCCCCCTACTAGCGGTTGCCTACAATGAGCAGTTCTTC | CASSPLLAVAYNEQFF
TRBJ2-3 | - | TRBV7-2 | - | TGTGCCAGCAGCTTAGGGGTGGGAAGCACAGATACGCAGTATTTT | CASSLGVGSTDTQYF
TRBJ2-6 | TRBD1 | TRBV7-9 | few | TGTGCCAGCAGCTTAGTCGGTGGGACAGGGGATTATGGGGCCAACGTCCTGACTTTC | CASSLVGGTGDYGANVLTF
TRBJ2-1 | TRBD2 | TRBV7-9 | - | TGTGCCAGCAGCTATAGCGGGGGGCACTACAATGAGCAGTTCTTC | CASSYSGGHYNEQFF
TRBJ2-7 | TRBD1 | TRBV7-2 | medium-sized | TGTGCCAGCAGCGACGGGACAGCCACCTACGAGCAGTACTTC | CASSDGTATYEQYF
TRBJ1-2 | TRBD1 | TRBV10-3 | few | TGTGCCATCAGTCCCGGGACAGCCACCTTAATTAGTGGCTACACCTTC | CAISPGTATLISGYTF
TRBJ2-7 | TRBD1 | TRBV27 | many | TGTGCCAGCAGGGGGATTGGTGGACAGGGTAGCTACGAGCAGTACTTC | CASRGIGGQGSYEQYF
TRBJ1-1 | TRBD1 | TRBV7-8 | few | TGTGCCAGCAGCTTTGGGGCCGGGACAGATGGGACTGAAGCTTTCTTT | CASSFGAGTDGTEAFF
TRBJ1-2 | TRBD1 | TRBV7-2 | - | TGTGCCAGCAGCTTAAATCGGGTTCAGGGGGCGAACTATGGCTACACCTTC | CASSLNRVQGANYGYTF
TRBJ1-6 | - | TRBV6-1 | - | TGTGCCAGCAGTGAAAGGGGAGTAGGGAATTCACCCCTCCACTTT | CASSERGVGNSPLHF
TRBJ1-6 | - | TRBV6-5 | few | TGTGCCAGCAGTTACAGGGGGGAAAAACCCCTCCACTTT | CASSYRGEKPLHF
TRBJ2-5 | TRBD2 | TRBV7-2 | - | TGTGCCAGCAGGACTAGCGGGGAAGAGACCCAGTACTTC | CASRTSGEETQYF
TRBJ2-5 | - | TRBV7-2 | - | TGTGCCAGCAGCTTAGACGGGCTGGGGGAGACCCAGTACTTC | CASSLDGLGETQYF
TRBJ2-7 | - | TRBV7-2 | few | TGTGCCAGCAGCTTAGCGCGGGGGCTCCCCTCCTACGAGCAGTACTTC | CASSLARGLPSYEQYF
TRBJ1-4 | - | TRBV27 | few | TGTGCCAGCAGCCCCCTGGGAGAGGAGCATGAAAAACTGTTTTTT | CASSPLGEEHEKLFF
TRBJ1-1 | TRBD1 | TRBV6-1 | many | TGTGCCAGCAGCTCAGGGACAGGGGAGACTGAAGCTTTCTTT | CASSSGTGETEAFF
TRBJ1-5 | - | TRBV13 | - | TGTGCCAGCAGCTTAGGACGCGGGATGTATCAGCCCCAGCATTTT | CASSLGRGMYQPQHF
TRBJ2-3 | TRBD1 | TRBV7-6 | - | TGTGCCAGCAGCTTAGTACTCGCGGACAGGGGTGTAACAGATACGCAGTATTTT | CASSLVLADRGVTDTQYF
TRBJ1-4 | - | TRBV7-9 | - | TGTGCCAGCCAAACGTTAGGGGCCCCGTATAATGAAAAACTGTTTTTT | CASQTLGAPYNEKLFF
TRBJ1-1 | - | TRBV6-5 | - | TGTGCCAGCAGTTACTCCCGGCATGGGGGCAACACTGAAGCTTTCTTT | CASSYSRHGGNTEAFF
TRBJ2-3 | TRBD2 | TRBV7-6 | - | TGTGCCAGCAGCCCCGGGAGGTCCACAGATACGCAGTATTTT | CASSPGRSTDTQYF
TRBJ1-2 | TRBD1 | TRBV6-6 | few | TGTGCCAGCAGTTATCGGACAGGGAAGTACTATGGCTACACCTTC | CASSYRTGKYYGYTF
TRBJ1-1 | - | TRBV7-8 | - | TGTGCCAGCAGCTTACGGGTTGCTGAAGCTTTCTTT | CASSLRVAEAFF
TRBJ1-2 | - | TRBV7-6 | - | TGTGCCAGCACCCTCATAGGGGAGGCCTATGGCTACACCTTC | CASTLIGEAYGYTF